One and the same sample provided the 2 T cell receptor beta chains below, sequenced in a study of spatial heterogeneity in lung cancer. Whole-study findings and limits: Tumor mutation counts were tracked by expanded intratumoral alpha and beta TCR counts.

Their antigens are not known. TCRdb ran MiXCR on the 5' RACE reads and lists one entry per CDR3 protein. The sample yields about 1,700 distinct CDR3 sequences, about 4.2% seen once. Indicated time point: sample taken at primary tumor resection. The specimen was lung tumor tissue, collected at surgery. The receptors derive from a male donor with early-stage non-small cell lung cancer.

This clonotype is deemed medium-sized. The chain recombines TRBV3-1 with TRBJ2-5; no clear D. The germline V gene encodes CDR1 LGHDT and CDR2 YNNKEL (reference sequence). Trimming shortened V by 0 bases and J by 7 bases, and 9 bases separated the two germline ends. This CDR3 comprises 13 residues. Here the CDR3 DNA reads TGTGCCAGCAGCCAAGATAGAACGGGGACCCAGTACTTC. Its translation: CASSQDRTGTQYF.

In this sample, this clonotype is large (0.1 to 1%). This rearrangement joins TRBV27 to TRBJ1-4; 9 nucleotides match TRBD1. CDR3 length equals 13 residues. Germline-derived CDR1 and CDR2 are MNHEY and SMNVEV (reference sequence). V shed 8 bases, J shed 8 bases, and the junction held 6 bases outside the gene matches. The CDR3 DNA follows: TGTGCCAGCGCGGGACAGGGTTTGGAAAAACTGTTTTTT. Encoded protein: CASAGQGLEKLFF.